The clone carrying this T cell receptor beta chain was observed many times. This sample was included in a study of T cells in Graves' hyperthyroidism and ophthalmopathy. Authors of the study amplified TCR beta CDR3 regions from RNA transcripts. HTBI primers drove first-round RT-PCR of the TCR CDR3. TCRdb independently ran MiXCR on the multiplex PCR reads; one entry per CDR3 protein. This sample has 300,000 to 450,000 distinct CDR3 sequences, with about a sixth found just once. CDR3 length: 14 residues. Deletions cut 4 bases from V and 4 bases from J, with 12 bases between. Germline V gives CDR1 MNHEY, CDR2 SMNVEV (reference sequence). At first hyperthyroidism diagnosis, before any ophthalmopathy symptoms, the blood sample was collected.

The chain is built from TRBV27 and TRBJ2-3; D may be TRBD1 (6 bases). This TCR was recovered from a woman aged 25-40 years with Graves' hyperthyroidism that later progressed to Graves' ophthalmopathy. The sequencing sample was made of blood. CDR3 DNA: TGTGCCAGCAGTTATAGGGACATCGCAGATACGCAGTATTTT. Translating it yields CASSYRDIADTQYF.